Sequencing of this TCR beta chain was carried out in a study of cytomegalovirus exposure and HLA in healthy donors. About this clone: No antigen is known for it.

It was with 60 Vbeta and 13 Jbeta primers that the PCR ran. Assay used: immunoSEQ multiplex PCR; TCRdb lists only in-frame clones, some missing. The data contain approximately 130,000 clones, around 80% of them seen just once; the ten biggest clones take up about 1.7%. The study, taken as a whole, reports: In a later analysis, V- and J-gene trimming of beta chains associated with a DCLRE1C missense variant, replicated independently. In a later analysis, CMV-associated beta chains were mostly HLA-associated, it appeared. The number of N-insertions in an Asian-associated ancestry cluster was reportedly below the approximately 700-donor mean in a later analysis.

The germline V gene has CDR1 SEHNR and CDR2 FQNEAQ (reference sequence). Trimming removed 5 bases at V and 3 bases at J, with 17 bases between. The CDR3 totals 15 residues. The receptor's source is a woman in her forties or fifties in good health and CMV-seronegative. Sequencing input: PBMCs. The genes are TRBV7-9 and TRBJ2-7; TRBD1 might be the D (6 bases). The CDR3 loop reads CASSPSRDKVYEQYF. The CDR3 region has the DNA TGTGCCAGCAGCCCAAGCAGGGACAAGGTCTACGAGCAGTACTTC. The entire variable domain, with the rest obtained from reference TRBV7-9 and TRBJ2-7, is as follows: DTGVSQNPRHKITKRGQNVTFRCDPISEHNRLYWYRQTLGQGPEFLTYFQNEAQLEKSRLLSDRFSAERPKGSFSTLEIQRTEQGDSAMYLCASSPSRDKVYEQYFGPGTRLTVT.